These 6 T cell receptor beta chains came from one sample sequenced in a study of CD8 T cells in ankylosing spondylitis. Overall study findings and caveats: Seemingly characteristic of ankylosing spondylitis blood was a TCR beta motif consisting of about 8 highly homologous variants.

Their antigens remain unidentified. Via MiXCR, TCRdb re-called the 5' RACE reads, giving one row per CDR3 protein. The data hold roughly 700,000 distinct CDR3 sequences, with around 20% observed a single time. The sample consisted of blood, either unsorted or a sorted T cell fraction (not recorded which). The receptors derive from a male donor with ankylosing spondylitis.

The chain recombines TRBV4-1 with TRBJ1-5, with 10 bases fitting TRBD1. The CDR3 has 15 residues. The germline V gene has CDR1 MGHRA and CDR2 YSYEKL. After removal of 1 base from V and 6 bases from J, the junction contained 3 bases not matched to a gene. CDR3 loop: CASSQGTGGIQPQHF. The DNA of the CDR3 is TGCGCCAGCAGCCAAGGGACAGGGGGTATTCAGCCCCAGCATTTT.

This clonotype was recorded many times. This sequence joins TRBV29-1 and TRBJ1-2; the match to TRBD1 covers 10 bases. V gave up 2 bases and J gave up 4 bases; unmatched junction bases: 16. The CDR3 is 18 amino acids. Germline V gene lookup returns CDR1 SQVTM and CDR2 ANQGSEA. DNA for the CDR3: TGCAGCGTTGAAACGGCCGGGACAGGGGACGGAGGGGCCTATGGCTACACCTTC. It codes for CSVETAGTGDGGAYGYTF.

The rearrangement joins TRBV5-1 to TRBJ2-7; D is perhaps TRBD2 (5 bases). With 4 bases removed from V and 2 bases from J, the gap between germline ends came to 13 bases. CDR3 size: 14 residues. The germline V gene has CDR1 SGHRS and CDR2 YFSETQ. CDR3 amino acids: CASSRGGQTYEQYF. In DNA form, the CDR3 reads TGCGCCAGCAGCCGTGGCGGGCAGACCTACGAGCAGTACTTC.

This clonotype was seen only a few times. V gene TRBV20-1 combines with J gene TRBJ2-2, with 8 positions matching TRBD1. V shed 6 bases and J 5 bases; nucleotides not matched to a gene: 8. The germline V gene encodes CDR1 DFQATT and CDR2 SNEGSKA (reference sequence). The CDR3 loop spans 14 amino acids. CDR3 sequence reads: CSARQGAGTGELFF. CDR3 sequence (DNA): TGCAGTGCGCGGCAGGGGGCGGGGACCGGGGAGCTGTTTTTT.

The rearrangement joins TRBV5-1 to TRBJ2-6, with D uncertain. The CDR3 length is 16 residues. From germline, CDR1 is SGHRS and CDR2 YFSETQ. V was trimmed by 5 bases and J by 0 bases, leaving 12 bases between them. The CDR3 DNA reads as TGCGCCAGCAGAGGCACTTTAACCTCTGGGGCCAACGTCCTGACTTTC. Translated: CASRGTLTSGANVLTF.

The chain employs TRBV27 and TRBJ2-3; no reliable D call. The germline CDR1 and CDR2 sequences are MNHEY and SMNVEV (reference sequence). The CDR3 totals 13 residues. V lost 3 bases and J 4 bases, leaving 8 bases between the germline ends. The CDR3 reads CASSLAAADTQYF. CDR3 coding DNA: TGTGCCAGCAGTTTGGCAGCCGCAGATACGCAGTATTTT.